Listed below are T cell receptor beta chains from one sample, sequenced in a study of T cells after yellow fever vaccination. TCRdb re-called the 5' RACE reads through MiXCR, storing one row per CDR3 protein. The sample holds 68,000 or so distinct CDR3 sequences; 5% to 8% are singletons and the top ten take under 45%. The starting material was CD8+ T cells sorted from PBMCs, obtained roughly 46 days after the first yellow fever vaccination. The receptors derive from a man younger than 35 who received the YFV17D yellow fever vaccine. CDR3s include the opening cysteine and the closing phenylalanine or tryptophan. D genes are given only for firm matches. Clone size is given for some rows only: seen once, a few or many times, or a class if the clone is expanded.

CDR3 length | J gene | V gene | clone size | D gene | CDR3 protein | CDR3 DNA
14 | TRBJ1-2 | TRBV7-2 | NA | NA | CASSLAVGDYGYTF | TGTGCCAGCAGCTTAGCAGTGGGGGATTATGGCTACACCTTC
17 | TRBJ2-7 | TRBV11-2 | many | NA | CASSLDETQGNSYEQYF | TGTGCCAGCAGCTTAGATGAGACCCAAGGTAACTCCTACGAGCAGTACTTC
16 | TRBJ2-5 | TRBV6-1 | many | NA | CASSRATPKGQETQYF | TGTGCCAGCAGTCGCGCAACACCCAAAGGGCAAGAGACCCAGTACTTC
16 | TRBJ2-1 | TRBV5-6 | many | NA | CASSLVPRMTYNEQFF | TGTGCCAGCAGCTTGGTCCCCAGGATGACCTACAATGAGCAGTTCTTC
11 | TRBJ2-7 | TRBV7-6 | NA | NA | CASSLGVEQYF | TGTGCCAGCAGCTTAGGGGTCGAGCAGTACTTC
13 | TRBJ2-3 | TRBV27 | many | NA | CASRGWGQDTQYF | TGTGCCAGTAGGGGCTGGGGGCAAGATACGCAGTATTTT
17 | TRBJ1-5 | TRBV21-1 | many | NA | CASSPNDGGWSNQPQHF | TGTGCCAGCAGCCCAAATGACGGGGGCTGGAGCAATCAGCCCCAGCATTTT
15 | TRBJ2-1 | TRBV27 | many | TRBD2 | CASRPGLASIYEQFF | TGTGCCAGCAGACCGGGACTAGCATCTATCTATGAGCAGTTCTTC
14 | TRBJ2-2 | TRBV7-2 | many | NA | CASSSLTGAGELFF | TGTGCCAGCAGCTCCTTGACTGGGGCCGGGGAGCTGTTTTTT
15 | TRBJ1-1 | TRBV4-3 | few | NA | CASSQDPGVATEAFF | TGCGCCAGCAGCCAAGATCCAGGGGTGGCCACTGAAGCTTTCTTT
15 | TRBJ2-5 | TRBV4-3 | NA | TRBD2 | CASSQDAGGQENQYF | TGCGCCAGCAGCCAAGATGCGGGGGGACAAGAGAACCAGTACTTC
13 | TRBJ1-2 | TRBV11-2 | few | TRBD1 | CASSPGQDYGYTF | TGTGCCAGCAGCCCTGGACAGGACTATGGCTACACCTTC
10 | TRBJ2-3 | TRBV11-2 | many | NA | CASRGDTQYF | TGTGCCAGCAGGGGGGATACGCAGTATTTT
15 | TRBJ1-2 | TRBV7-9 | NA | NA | CASSLGDETTYGYTF | TGTGCCAGCAGCTTAGGAGATGAAACCACCTATGGCTACACCTTC
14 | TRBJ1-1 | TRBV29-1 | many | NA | CSVEPRGEGTEAFF | TGCAGCGTTGAACCAAGGGGGGAGGGCACTGAAGCTTTCTTT
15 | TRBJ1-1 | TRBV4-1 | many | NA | CASSQVPGRPFEAFF | TGCGCCAGCAGCCAAGTCCCAGGACGACCATTTGAAGCTTTCTTT
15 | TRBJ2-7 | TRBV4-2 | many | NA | CASSQDPVSSYEQYF | TGTGCCAGCAGCCAAGATCCAGTGAGCTCCTACGAGCAGTACTTC
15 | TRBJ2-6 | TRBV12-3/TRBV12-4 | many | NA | CASSLQGSGANVLTF | TGTGCCAGCAGCCTACAGGGATCTGGGGCCAACGTCCTGACTTTC
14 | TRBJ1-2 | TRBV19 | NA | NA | CASSSIAGNYGYTF | TGTGCCAGTAGTAGCATCGCTGGTAACTATGGCTACACCTTC
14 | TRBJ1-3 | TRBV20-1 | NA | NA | CSARVFTPGNTIYF | TGCAGTGCTAGAGTTTTCACCCCTGGAAACACCATATATTTT
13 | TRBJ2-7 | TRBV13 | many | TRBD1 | CASSKGQAYEQYF | TGTGCCAGCAGCAAAGGACAGGCCTACGAGCAGTACTTC
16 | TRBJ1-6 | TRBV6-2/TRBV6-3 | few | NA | CASSYSSSGHGSPLHF | TGTGCCAGCAGTTACTCGAGTAGCGGACACGGCTCACCCCTCCACTTT
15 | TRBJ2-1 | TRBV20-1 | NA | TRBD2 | CSARDSAGAYNEQFF | TGCAGTGCTAGAGATTCGGCGGGAGCCTACAATGAGCAGTTCTTC